The clone carrying this T cell receptor beta chain was seen once. The target antigen is unknown. The data derive from a study of OX40 agonist ivuxolimab in advanced cancers. About the research overall: Patients treated during dose escalation were battling hepatocellular carcinoma, melanoma, renal cell or head and neck cancer. Points from the study as a whole: On average, CD8+ T cells showed a greater number of expanded clones than CD4+.

The assay was immunoSEQ multiplex PCR, and TCRdb's table has in-frame clones only and misses some. The sample consists of over 15,000 clones, 80% to 90% of them appearing once. Germline assignment: CDR1 LNHDA and CDR2 SQIVND (reference sequence). The CDR3 has 12 amino acids. Trimming removed 3 bases from V and 6 bases from J, with 6 bases in between. Source: CD4+ or CD8+ T cells sorted from blood, taken in a trial of the OX40 agonist ivuxolimab. This clonotype was sampled from an adult with an advanced solid tumor such as melanoma, head and neck, liver or kidney cancer. J is TRBJ1-5 and V is TRBV19; possibly TRBD1 for D (5 bases). As DNA, the CDR3 is TGTGCCAGTAGTATCGGGGCTCAGCCCCAGCATTTT. It specifies CASSIGAQPQHF. Complete variable domain (other parts from reference TRBV19 and TRBJ1-5): DGGITQSPKYLFRKEGQNVTLSCEQNLNHDAMYWYRQDPGQGLRLIYYSQIVNDFQKGDIAEGYSVSREKKESFPLTVTSAQKNPTAFYLCASSIGAQPQHFGDGTRLSIL.